Listed below are T cell receptor beta chains from one sample, sequenced in a study of blood T cell repertoires in COVID-19. Libraries were prepared by immunoSEQ multiplex PCR; TCRdb keeps only in-frame clonotypes and omits some of them. The repertoire includes 250,000 to 350,000 clones, 86% of them detected once, and less than 3% sits in the top ten. Sequencing was done on a sample of peripheral blood. The receptors come from a young woman with active or convalescent COVID-19. Each CDR3 is given without its conserved first and last residue. The D gene is left open where the match is weak.

>TRBJ1-6|-|TRBV3-1/TRBV3-2
ASSHGRGNSPLH
>TRBJ2-4|TRBD2|TRBV7-9
ASSLAGGLAGAKNIQY
>TRBJ2-1|-|TRBV7-2
ASTFRGSGLQGEQF
>TRBJ1-5|-|TRBV24-1
ATSESGGQPQH
>TRBJ2-3|TRBD2|TRBV3-1/TRBV3-2
ASSPTLSGGTQY
>TRBJ2-7|-|TRBV7-2
ASSFLGRYEQY
>TRBJ2-2|-|TRBV19
ASSIGGGYTGELF
>TRBJ2-2|TRBD2|TRBV7-2
ASSFNGGWNTGELF
>TRBJ1-2|TRBD1|TRBV2
ASSVGGQGGNYGYT
>TRBJ2-3|-|TRBV9
ASSVAQGISTDTQY
>TRBJ2-7|TRBD1|TRBV15
ATSRAGGSSYEQY
>TRBJ2-2|-|TRBV5-1
ASTPRNTGELF
>TRBJ2-1|TRBD1|TRBV6-6
ASSYSKTGDNEQF
>TRBJ1-4|-|TRBV7-2
ASSLSPAANEKLF
>TRBJ2-7|-|TRBV5-4
ASSLPGQPYEQY
>TRBJ1-2|TRBD1|TRBV20-1
SVPTGHGYT
>TRBJ2-5|-|TRBV9
ASSSRTGPREAQY
>TRBJ2-3|TRBD2|TRBV19
ASTIGLSGGASTDTQY
>TRBJ1-5|TRBD1|TRBV19
ASSDRGNQPQH
>TRBJ2-7|-|TRBV10-3
AISDLTGSYEQY
>TRBJ2-5|TRBD2|TRBV5-1
ASSLGAGVFQETQY
>TRBJ2-1|TRBD1|TRBV14
ASSHLRTGGNYNEQF